This TCR beta chain was observed in a study of shared clonotypes between healthy human individuals. Germline trimming cut 0 bases from V and 6 bases from J; bases unmatched to any gene: 8. Germline CDR1 and CDR2: LNHDA and SQIVND (reference sequence). The CDR3 totals 16 residues. Running of the assay took place at deep level. Produced via immunoSEQ multiplex PCR; TCRdb's table is partial and in-frame only. The table has about 180,000 clones, approximately 92% seen once. Study conclusions and caveats: Generation probabilities of non-shared clonotypes were lower (relative to those shared by all four donors). The small donor group covered limited genetic and exposure diversity.

A remark on this clone: What it recognizes is unknown.

What was sequenced was naive CD4+ T cells sorted from blood. Subset: CD45RA+ positively selected. The rearrangement links TRBV19 to TRBJ1-2, with TRBD1 matching 9 bases. The receptor was derived from a woman in her thirties in good health. The CDR3 protein is CASSIDWDRVVDGYTF. For the CDR3, the DNA is TGTGCCAGTAGTATAGATTGGGACAGGGTTGTCGATGGCTACACCTTC.